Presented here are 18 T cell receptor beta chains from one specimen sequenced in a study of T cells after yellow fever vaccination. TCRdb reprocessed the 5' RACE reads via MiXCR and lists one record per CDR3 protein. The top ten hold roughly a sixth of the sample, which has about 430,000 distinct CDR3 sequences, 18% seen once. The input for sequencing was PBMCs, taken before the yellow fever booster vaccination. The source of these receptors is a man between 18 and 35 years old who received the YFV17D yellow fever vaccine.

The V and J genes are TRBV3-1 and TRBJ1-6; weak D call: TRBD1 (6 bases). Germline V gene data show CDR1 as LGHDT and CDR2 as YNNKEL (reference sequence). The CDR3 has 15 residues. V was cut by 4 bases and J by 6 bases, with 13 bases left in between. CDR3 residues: CASSPTGSGNSPLHF. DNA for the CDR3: TGTGCCAGCAGCCCCACAGGGAGCGGTAATTCACCCCTCCACTTT. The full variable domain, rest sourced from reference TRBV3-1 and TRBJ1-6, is DTAVSQTPKYLVTQMGNDKSIKCEQNLGHDTMYWYKQDSKKFLKIMFSYNNKELIINETVPNRFSPKSPDKAHLNLHINSLELGDSAVYFCASSPTGSGNSPLHFGNGTRLTVT.

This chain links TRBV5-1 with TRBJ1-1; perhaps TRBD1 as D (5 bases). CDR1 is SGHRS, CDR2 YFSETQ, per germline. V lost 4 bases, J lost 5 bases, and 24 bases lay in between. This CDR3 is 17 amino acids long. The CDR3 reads CASSPGGIGTGRTEAFF. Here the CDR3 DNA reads TGCGCCAGCAGCCCGGGGGGGATCGGGACCGGGAGAACTGAAGCTTTCTTT.

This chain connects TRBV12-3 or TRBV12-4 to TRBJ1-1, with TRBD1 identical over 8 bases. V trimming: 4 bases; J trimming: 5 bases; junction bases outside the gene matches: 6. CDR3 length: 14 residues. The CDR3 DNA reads TGTGCCAGCAGTTACAGGGGGGGACTAACTGAAGCTTTCTTT. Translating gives CASSYRGGLTEAFF.

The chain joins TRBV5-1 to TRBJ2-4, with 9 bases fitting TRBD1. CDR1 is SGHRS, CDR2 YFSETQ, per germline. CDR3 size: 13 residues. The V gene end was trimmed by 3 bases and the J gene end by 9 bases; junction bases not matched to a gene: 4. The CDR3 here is CASSSGTGRIQYF. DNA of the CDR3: TGCGCCAGCAGCTCCGGGACAGGGCGCATTCAGTACTTC. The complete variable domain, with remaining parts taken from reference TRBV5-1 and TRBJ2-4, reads KAGVTQTPRYLIKTRGQQVTLSCSPISGHRSVSWYQQTPGQGLQFLFEYFSETQRNKGNFPGRFSGRQFSNSRSEMNVSTLELGDSALYLCASSSGTGRIQYFGAGTRLSVL.

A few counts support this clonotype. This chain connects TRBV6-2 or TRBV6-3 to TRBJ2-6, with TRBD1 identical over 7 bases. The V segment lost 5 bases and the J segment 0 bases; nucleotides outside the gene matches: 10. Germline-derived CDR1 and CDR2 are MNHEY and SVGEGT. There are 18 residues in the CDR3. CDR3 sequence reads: CASSLTGTASSGANVLTF. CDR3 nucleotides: TGTGCCAGCAGTCTAACCGGGACAGCAAGCTCTGGGGCCAACGTCCTGACTTTC.

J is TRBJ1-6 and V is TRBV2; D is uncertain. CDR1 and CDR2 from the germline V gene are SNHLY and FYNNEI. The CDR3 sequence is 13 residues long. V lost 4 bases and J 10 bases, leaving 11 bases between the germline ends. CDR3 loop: CASSGGLESPLHF. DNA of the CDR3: TGTGCCAGCAGTGGAGGACTGGAATCACCCCTCCACTTT.

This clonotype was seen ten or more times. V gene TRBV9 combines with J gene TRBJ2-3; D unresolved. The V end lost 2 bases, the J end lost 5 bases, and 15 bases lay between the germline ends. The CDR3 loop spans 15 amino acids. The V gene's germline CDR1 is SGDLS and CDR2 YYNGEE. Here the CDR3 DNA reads TGTGCCAGCAGCGTCGGGCCCCAAGGCGGAGATACGCAGTATTTT. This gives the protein CASSVGPQGGDTQYF.

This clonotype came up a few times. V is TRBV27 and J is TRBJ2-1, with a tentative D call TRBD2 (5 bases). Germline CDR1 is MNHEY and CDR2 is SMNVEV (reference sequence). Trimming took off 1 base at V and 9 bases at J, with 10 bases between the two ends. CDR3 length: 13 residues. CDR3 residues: CASSLWESTEQFF. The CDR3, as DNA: TGTGCCAGCAGTTTATGGGAGAGCACTGAGCAGTTCTTC.

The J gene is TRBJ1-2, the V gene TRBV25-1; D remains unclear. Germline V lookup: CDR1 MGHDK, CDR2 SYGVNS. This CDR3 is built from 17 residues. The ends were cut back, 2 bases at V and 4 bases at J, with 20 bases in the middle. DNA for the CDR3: TGTGCCAGCAGTGAAGGAGGCCGATGGCGGACTGGCTATGGCTACACCTTC. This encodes CASSEGGRWRTGYGYTF.

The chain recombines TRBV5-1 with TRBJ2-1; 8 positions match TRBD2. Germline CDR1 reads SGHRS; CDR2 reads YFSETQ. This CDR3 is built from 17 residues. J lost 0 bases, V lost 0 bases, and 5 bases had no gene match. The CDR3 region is CASSLGLAKSSYNEQFF. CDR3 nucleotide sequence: TGCGCCAGCAGCTTGGGACTAGCGAAGAGCTCCTACAATGAGCAGTTCTTC.

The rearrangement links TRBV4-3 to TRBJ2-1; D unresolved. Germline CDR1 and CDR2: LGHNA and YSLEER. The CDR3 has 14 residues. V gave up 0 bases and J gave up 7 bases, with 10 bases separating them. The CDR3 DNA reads TGCGCCAGCAGCCAAGATCCCGTACTGAATGAGCAGTTCTTC. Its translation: CASSQDPVLNEQFF.

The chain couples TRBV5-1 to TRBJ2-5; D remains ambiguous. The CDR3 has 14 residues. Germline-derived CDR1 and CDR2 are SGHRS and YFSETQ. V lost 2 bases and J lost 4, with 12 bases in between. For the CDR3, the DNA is TGCGCCAGCAGCTTAGGTGGGCTAGGAGAGACCCAGTACTTC. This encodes CASSLGGLGETQYF. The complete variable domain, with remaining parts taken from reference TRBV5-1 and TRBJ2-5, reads KAGVTQTPRYLIKTRGQQVTLSCSPISGHRSVSWYQQTPGQGLQFLFEYFSETQRNKGNFPGRFSGRQFSNSRSEMNVSTLELGDSALYLCASSLGGLGETQYFGPGTRLLVL.

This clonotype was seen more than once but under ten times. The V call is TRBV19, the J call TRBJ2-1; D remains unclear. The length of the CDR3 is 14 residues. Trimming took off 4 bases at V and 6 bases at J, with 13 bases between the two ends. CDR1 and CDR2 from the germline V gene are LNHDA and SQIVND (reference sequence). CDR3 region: CASSTSYLSNEQFF. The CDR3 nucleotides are TGTGCCAGTAGTACGAGTTATTTGTCCAATGAGCAGTTCTTC.

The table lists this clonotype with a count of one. Here the CDR3 reads CAISHTGDYEQYF. CDR3 sequence (DNA): TGTGCCATCAGTCATACAGGGGACTACGAGCAGTACTTC. The V call is TRBV10-3, the J call TRBJ2-7; 7 bases match TRBD1. Per germline, CDR1 ENHRY and CDR2 SYGVKD. V was clipped by 5 bases and J by 3 bases; unmatched bases: 4. The CDR3 covers 13 residues.

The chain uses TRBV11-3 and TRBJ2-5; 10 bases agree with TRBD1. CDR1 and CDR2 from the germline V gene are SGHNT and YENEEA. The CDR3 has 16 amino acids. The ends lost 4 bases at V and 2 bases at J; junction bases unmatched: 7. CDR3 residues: CASSSLGTGDQETQYF. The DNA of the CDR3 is TGTGCCAGCAGCTCCCTCGGGACAGGGGATCAAGAGACCCAGTACTTC.

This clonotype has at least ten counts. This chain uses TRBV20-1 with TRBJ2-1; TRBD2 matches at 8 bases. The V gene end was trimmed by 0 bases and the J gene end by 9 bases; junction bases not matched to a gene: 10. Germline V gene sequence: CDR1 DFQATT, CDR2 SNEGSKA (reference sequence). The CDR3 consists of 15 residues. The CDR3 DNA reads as TGCAGTGCTAGAGATCCGGGCGGGGGGACGGGTGAGCAGTTCTTC. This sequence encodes CSARDPGGGTGEQFF.

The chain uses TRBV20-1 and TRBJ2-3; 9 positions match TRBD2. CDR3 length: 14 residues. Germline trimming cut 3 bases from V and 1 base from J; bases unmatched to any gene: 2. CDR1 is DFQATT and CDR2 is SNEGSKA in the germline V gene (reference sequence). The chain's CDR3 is CSASIAGGTDTQYF. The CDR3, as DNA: TGCAGTGCTAGCATAGCGGGGGGCACAGATACGCAGTATTTT.

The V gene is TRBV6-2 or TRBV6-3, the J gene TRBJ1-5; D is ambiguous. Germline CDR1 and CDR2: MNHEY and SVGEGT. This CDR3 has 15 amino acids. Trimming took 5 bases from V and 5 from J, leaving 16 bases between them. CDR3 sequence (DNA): TGTGCCAGCAGTCAGAGCGACCGAACTTATCAGCCCCAGCATTTT. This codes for CASSQSDRTYQPQHF.